This TCR beta chain was retrieved from a study of PD-L1 blockade in urothelial cancer. Study at large: Analyses used blood from 3 weeks (second dose) and 6 weeks after treatment start. Study-wide points: Better survival was forecast by a pretreatment blood TCR clonality below the median.

TCRdb's copy holds only in-frame clones and misses some; the assay was immunoSEQ multiplex PCR. The repertoire has 15,000 to 20,000 clones, approximately 90% of them found once; the top ten carry around 5.5%. This CDR3 is 13 amino acids long. Between the trimmed V and J ends, which lost 4 bases and 8 bases, there was a span of 14 bases. CDR1 and CDR2 from the germline V gene are SGHAT and FQNNGV. In the case of this clone: Its antigen remains unidentified.

The patients' disease, urothelial carcinoma, was locally advanced or metastatic. The number of samples from each patient was between 1 and 8, taken pretreatment and on-treatment. The receptor comes from a man aged 50-59 years with urothelial cancer. Sequencing was performed on PBMCs, taken around atezolizumab (anti-PD-L1) treatment. This chain connects TRBV11-2 to TRBJ1-2, with a weak D call TRBD1 (6 bases). CDR3 loop: CASSSQGLWGYTF. In nucleotides, the CDR3 is TGTGCCAGCAGCTCCCAGGGGTTATGGGGCTACACCTTC.